Presented here are 9 T cell receptor beta chains from one specimen sequenced in a study of CD8 T cells in Susac syndrome. A quantity of about 0.45 to 1 ug RNA underwent reverse transcription using random hexamers. MiXCR was run by TCRdb on the immunoSEQ multiplex PCR reads, yielding one entry per CDR3 protein. The sample lists 200,000 to 250,000 distinct CDR3 sequences, approximately 94% occurring once. The sample was CD4+ T cells from PBMCs. Every receptor here comes from a human donor with Susac syndrome.

This clonotype was counted a single time. The J gene is TRBJ1-5, the V gene TRBV20-1; TRBD1 matches 9 bases. Germline V gene data show CDR1 as DFQATT and CDR2 as SNEGSKA (reference sequence). This CDR3 spans 14 amino acids. Trimming removed 6 bases from V and 3 bases from J; junction bases left unmatched: 6. The CDR3 DNA follows: TGCAGTGCAGGGACAGGGCCCAACAATCAGCCCCAGCATTTT. Translated: CSAGTGPNNQPQHF.

This sequence joins TRBV29-1 and TRBJ2-5, with 11 nucleotides matching TRBD1. V was clipped by 5 bases and J by 1 base; unmatched bases: 3. This CDR3 spans 14 amino acids. Germline values: CDR1 SQVTM, CDR2 ANQGSEA. CDR3 loop: CSVPGTGGQETQYF. The CDR3 DNA is TGCAGCGTTCCCGGGACAGGGGGCCAAGAGACCCAGTACTTC.

V is TRBV20-1 and J is TRBJ2-7; no firm D call. Trimming removed 0 bases from V and 0 bases from J, with 12 bases in between. The CDR3 has 15 amino acids. CDR1 is DFQATT and CDR2 is SNEGSKA in the germline V gene (reference sequence). The CDR3 spells CSARDPRRGSYEQYF. The DNA of the CDR3 is TGCAGTGCTAGAGATCCGCGGCGCGGCTCCTACGAGCAGTACTTC.

V gene TRBV2 combines with J gene TRBJ1-4; weak D call: TRBD1 (5 bases). In germline, CDR1 is SNHLY, CDR2 FYNNEI. CDR3 length equals 13 residues. The V and J ends lost 6 bases and 5 bases respectively, with 10 bases between them. CDR3 sequence: CASRNRINEKLFF. The CDR3 DNA sequence: TGTGCCAGCAGGAACAGGATAAATGAAAAACTGTTTTTT. The full variable domain, its missing parts supplied by reference TRBV2 and TRBJ1-4, is EPEVTQTPSHQVTQMGQEVILRCVPISNHLYFYWYRQILGQKVEFLVSFYNNEISEKSEIFDDQFSVERPDGSNFTLKIRSTKLEDSAMYFCASRNRINEKLFFGSGTQLSVL.

In this sample, this clonotype turned up once. The chain recombines TRBV6-5 with TRBJ2-1; 8 nucleotides line up with TRBD1. Germline CDR1 is MNHEY and CDR2 is SVGAGI. This CDR3 has 16 amino acids. Trimming cost V 4 bases and J 3 bases; bases outside gene matches: 8. CDR3 sequence reads: CASSSRDRHGYNEQFF. The DNA for the CDR3 is TGTGCCAGCAGTTCCCGGGACAGGCACGGCTACAATGAGCAGTTCTTC.

The chain has TRBV9 and TRBJ1-1, with D maybe TRBD1 (5 bases). Germline loops: CDR1 SGDLS, CDR2 YYNGEE. V lost 0 bases and J lost 13, with 16 bases in between. The CDR3 has 13 residues. This CDR3 reads CASSVGGETPGFF. CDR3 DNA sequence: TGTGCCAGCAGCGTAGGAGGGGAGACGCCAGGTTTCTTT.

The chain couples TRBV20-1 to TRBJ2-4; 10 nucleotides align to TRBD1. The J segment lost 12 bases and the V segment lost 5 bases, leaving 13 bases of the junction unmatched. CDR3 length: 14 residues. CDR1 DFQATT and CDR2 SNEGSKA come from the germline V gene (reference sequence). The CDR3 coding sequence is TGCAGTGCTTACTCCGGGACAGGGGCAATAGATCAGTACTTC. This translates into CSAYSGTGAIDQYF.

This rearrangement joins TRBV6-7 to TRBJ1-2, with D possibly matching TRBD1 (5 bases). TRBV6-7 is treated as an ORF (open reading frame) with a function not yet certain. This CDR3 is 14 amino acids long. V lost 2 bases to trimming and J lost 8 bases, with 15 bases between them. The DNA for the CDR3 is TGTGCCAGCAGTTACCCGATGGGACCGACGGGCTACACCTTC. Translated, it gives CASSYPMGPTGYTF.

This CDR3 reads CASSLSGRNNEQFF. The CDR3 DNA reads as TGTGCCAGCAGCTTATCCGGCAGAAACAATGAGCAGTTCTTC. The gene calls are TRBV7-3 and TRBJ2-1; unclear D gene. CDR1 SGHTA and CDR2 FQGTGA come from the germline V gene. This CDR3 has 14 residues. V was pared by 2 bases and J by 5 bases, with 10 bases between.